These 17 T cell receptor beta chains were sequenced from one sample in a study of blood T cell repertoires in COVID-19. Clones were sequenced by immunoSEQ multiplex PCR, and TCRdb holds only the in-frame ones, with some missing. Among fewer than 400,000 clones listed, about nine tenths were seen once. Source material: PBMCs or T cells enriched from blood (not recorded which). The origin of the receptors is a man in his fifties or sixties who had recovered from COVID-19.

This clone was observed a single time. The gene calls are TRBV19 and TRBJ1-2; possible D gene TRBD1, 5 bases. Germline V gene lookup returns CDR1 LNHDA and CDR2 SQIVND (reference sequence). Trimming took 4 bases from V and 6 from J, leaving 15 bases between them. CDR3 length: 14 residues. The CDR3 coding sequence is TGTGCCAGTAGTACCCCGGACAAAGTGAATGGCTACACCTTC. Translation: CASSTPDKVNGYTF. Filled out from reference TRBV19 and TRBJ1-2, the complete variable domain reads DGGITQSPKYLFRKEGQNVTLSCEQNLNHDAMYWYRQDPGQGLRLIYYSQIVNDFQKGDIAEGYSVSREKKESFPLTVTSAQKNPTAFYLCASSTPDKVNGYTFGSGTRLTVV.

This rearrangement joins TRBV9 to TRBJ1-3; 7 nucleotides line up with TRBD1. This CDR3 is built from 17 residues. Germline CDR1 reads SGDLS; CDR2 reads YYNGEE. J lost 1 base, V lost 3 bases, and 10 bases had no gene match. The CDR3 nucleotides read TGTGCCAGCAGCGGCTCATTAGACAGGGCGTCTGGAAACACCATATATTTT. It codes for CASSGSLDRASGNTIYF.

The chain recombines TRBV4-1 with TRBJ2-3, with 10 nucleotides matching TRBD2. Germline CDR1 MGHRA, CDR2 YSYEKL. CDR3 length equals 17 residues. V gave up 3 bases and J gave up 5 bases; unmatched junction bases: 11. The CDR3 region has the DNA TGCGCCAGCAGCCAGGCCGCGGTAGCGGGAGGTGTAGATACGCAGTATTTT. Amino acid sequence: CASSQAAVAGGVDTQYF.

The gene calls are TRBV11-2 and TRBJ2-7; D is perhaps TRBD2 (5 bases). This CDR3 spans 16 amino acids. Germline CDR1 is SGHAT and CDR2 is FQNNGV. Between the trimmed V and J ends, which lost 4 bases and 6 bases, there was a span of 22 bases. Written as DNA, the CDR3 is TGTGCCAGCAGCTACGGGATACAGTCATCACGGCTCGAGCAGTACTTC. The encoded protein is CASSYGIQSSRLEQYF. The full variable domain, rest sourced from reference TRBV11-2 and TRBJ2-7, is EAGVAQSPRYKIIEKRQSVAFWCNPISGHATLYWYQQILGQGPKLLIQFQNNGVVDDSQLPKDRFSAERLKGVDSTLKIQPAKLEDSAVYLCASSYGIQSSRLEQYFGPGTRLTVT.

This clone came up a few times. The V and J genes are TRBV7-2 and TRBJ1-1, with D possibly being TRBD1 (6 bases). The CDR3 length is 13 residues. Trimming removed 2 bases from V and 4 bases from J, with 8 bases in between. Germline lookup yields CDR1 SGHTA and CDR2 FQGNSA. The CDR3 reads CASSLTGITEAFF. Written as DNA, the CDR3 is TGTGCCAGCAGCTTAACAGGGATCACTGAAGCTTTCTTT.

The chain employs TRBV6-2 or TRBV6-3 and TRBJ1-6; no definite D call. Germline CDR1 is MNHEY and CDR2 is SVGEGT. The CDR3 runs 13 residues. The V end lost 2 bases, the J end lost 14 bases, and 13 bases lay between the germline ends. CDR3 in DNA: TGTGCCAGCAGTTACGCGACGGCCGGGGCCCTCCACTTT. Translating gives CASSYATAGALHF.

This chain uses TRBV7-9 with TRBJ2-5; D gene unclear. Per germline, CDR1 SEHNR and CDR2 FQNEAQ (reference sequence). The V gene lost 5 bases and the J gene lost 0 bases, with 7 bases spanning the gap. The CDR3 sequence is 13 residues long. The CDR3 is CASSLQNQETQYF. The CDR3 DNA follows: TGTGCCAGCAGCCTACAGAACCAAGAGACCCAGTACTTC.

Only one count was recorded for this clone. V is TRBV5-1 and J is TRBJ2-5, with TRBD1 matching over 11 bases. With V trimmed by 4 bases and J by 6 bases, 8 bases remained unmatched. The CDR3 loop spans 15 amino acids. Germline CDR1 SGHRS, CDR2 YFSETQ. The CDR3 protein is CASSSGQGARKTQYF. The CDR3 DNA sequence: TGCGCCAGCAGCAGCGGACAGGGGGCGCGTAAGACCCAGTACTTC.

Remarks on this clone: This sample includes further DNA sequences coding for the same CDR3. The genes are TRBV28 and TRBJ1-2; 11 bases are shared with TRBD1. The CDR3 spans 15 residues. CDR1 is MDHEN, CDR2 SYDVKM, per germline. V shed 6 bases, J shed 5 bases, and the junction held 8 bases outside the gene matches. The CDR3 coding sequence is TGTGCCAGCAGCTCCGGGACAGGGGGAGGATATGGCTACACCTTC. It yields the protein CASSSGTGGGYGYTF.

The rearrangement uses TRBV15 and TRBJ1-3; weak D call: TRBD1 (6 bases). Germline CDR1 LNHNV, CDR2 YYDKDF (reference sequence). The V gene lost 0 bases and the J gene lost 2 bases, with 8 bases spanning the gap. There are 15 residues in the CDR3. CDR3 in DNA: TGTGCCACCAGCAGAGACAGGGGAACTGGAAACACCATATATTTT. This translates into CATSRDRGTGNTIYF.

V and J are TRBV9 and TRBJ1-1; a weak D match, TRBD1 (6 bases). Germline loops: CDR1 SGDLS, CDR2 YYNGEE. The CDR3 has 14 amino acids. V was pared by 4 bases and J by 0 bases, with 10 bases between. The CDR3 sequence: CASSQTGLNTEAFF. The CDR3 DNA is TGTGCCAGCAGCCAGACAGGCTTGAACACTGAAGCTTTCTTT. The full variable domain, in which reference TRBV9 and TRBJ1-1 provide the parts outside the CDR3, is DSGVTQTPKHLITATGQRVTLRCSPRSGDLSVYWYQQSLDQGLQFLIQYYNGEERAKGNILERFSAQQFPDLHSELNLSSLELGDSALYFCASSQTGLNTEAFFGQGTRLTVV.

The genes are TRBV7-3 and TRBJ2-7; D might be TRBD1 (6 bases). This CDR3 contains 15 residues. V shed 5 bases and J shed 4 bases, with 18 bases lying between them. Germline CDR1 SGHTA, CDR2 FQGTGA. This CDR3 is CASSQQGGELYEQYF. DNA of the CDR3: TGTGCCAGCAGCCAACAGGGTGGGGAACTGTACGAGCAGTACTTC.

The V and J genes are TRBV9 and TRBJ1-1, with D hard to call. Trimming cost V 0 bases and J 1 base, with 4 bases left between them. There are 13 residues in the CDR3. CDR1 is SGDLS and CDR2 is YYNGEE in the germline V gene. The DNA of the CDR3 is TGTGCCAGCAGCGTAGGGCCGAACACTGAAGCTTTCTTT. Its translation is CASSVGPNTEAFF.

This clone has only a few counts. This chain uses TRBV28 with TRBJ1-5; 9 bases fit TRBD1. Trimming at V came to 6 bases and at J to 5 bases, leaving 8 bases not matched to a gene. The CDR3 is 15 residues long. CDR1 and CDR2 from the germline V gene are MDHEN and SYDVKM. The CDR3 nucleotides are TGTGCCAGCAGCCCCAGGACAGGGGAGCATCAGCCCCAGCATTTT. Its protein is CASSPRTGEHQPQHF.

The V and J genes are TRBV5-1 and TRBJ2-3, with 9 bases fitting TRBD1. Germline lookup yields CDR1 SGHRS and CDR2 YFSETQ. V lost 5 bases to trimming and J lost 6 bases; unmatched junction nucleotides: 10. This CDR3 has 15 amino acids. The DNA of the CDR3 is TGCGCCAGCAGTTTTCAGGGACAGGGAGAGGATACGCAGTATTTT. This encodes CASSFQGQGEDTQYF.

The chain uses TRBV28 and TRBJ2-7; 10 bases fit TRBD2. This CDR3 spans 15 amino acids. CDR1 and CDR2 from the germline V gene are MDHEN and SYDVKM. Trimming removed 2 bases from V and 6 bases from J; junction bases left unmatched: 7. The CDR3 here is CASSLMTSGSAEQYF. CDR3 coding DNA: TGTGCCAGCAGTTTAATGACTAGCGGGTCGGCCGAGCAGTACTTC.

V usage is TRBV5-4 and J usage is TRBJ2-3; 8 nucleotides agree with TRBD1. In germline, CDR1 is SGHNT, CDR2 YYREEE (reference sequence). The CDR3 runs to 16 residues. The V gene end was trimmed by 3 bases and the J gene end by 2 bases; junction bases not matched to a gene: 8. The CDR3 reads CASSSPLTGDTDTQYF. As DNA, the CDR3 is TGTGCCAGCAGCTCCCCTTTGACAGGGGACACAGATACGCAGTATTTT.